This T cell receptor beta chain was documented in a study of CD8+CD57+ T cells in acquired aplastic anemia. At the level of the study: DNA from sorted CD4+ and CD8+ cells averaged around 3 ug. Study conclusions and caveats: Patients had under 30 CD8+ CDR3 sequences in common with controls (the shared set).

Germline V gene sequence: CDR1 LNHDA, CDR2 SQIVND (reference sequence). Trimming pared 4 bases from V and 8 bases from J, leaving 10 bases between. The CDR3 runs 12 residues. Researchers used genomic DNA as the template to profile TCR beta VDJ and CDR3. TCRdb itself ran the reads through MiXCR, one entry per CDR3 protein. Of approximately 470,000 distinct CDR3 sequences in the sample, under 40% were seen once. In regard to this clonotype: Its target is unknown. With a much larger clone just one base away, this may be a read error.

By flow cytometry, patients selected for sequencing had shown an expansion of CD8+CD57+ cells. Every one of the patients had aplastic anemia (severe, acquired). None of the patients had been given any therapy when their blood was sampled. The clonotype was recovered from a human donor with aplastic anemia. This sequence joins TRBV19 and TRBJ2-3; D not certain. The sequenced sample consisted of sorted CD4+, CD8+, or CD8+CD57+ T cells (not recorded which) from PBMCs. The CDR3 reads CASSTYQTTQYF. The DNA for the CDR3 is TGTGCCAGTAGTACCTATCAAACTACGCAGTATTTT. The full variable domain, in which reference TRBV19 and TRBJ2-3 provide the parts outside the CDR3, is DGGITQSPKYLFRKEGQNVTLSCEQNLNHDAMYWYRQDPGQGLRLIYYSQIVNDFQKGDIAEGYSVSREKKESFPLTVTSAQKNPTAFYLCASSTYQTTQYFGPGTRLTVL.